These T cell receptor beta chains were read from a single sample in a study of OX40 agonist ivuxolimab in advanced cancers. Repertoires were generated with immunoSEQ multiplex PCR, while TCRdb's copy carries only in-frame clones and drops some. The sample has around 70,000 clones; around 82% are singletons. The sample consisted of CD4+ or CD8+ T cells sorted from blood, taken in a trial of the OX40 agonist ivuxolimab. The receptors were sampled from an adult with an advanced solid tumor such as melanoma, head and neck, liver or kidney cancer. Both conserved end residues are part of each CDR3. The order of the fields is CDR3 protein, CDR3 DNA, J gene, V gene, clone size, D gene. A D gene is named only where the DNA matches it firmly. Rows give clone size only sometimes, using once, few, many, or a class for an expanded clone.

CDR3: CASKQRGGREETQYF; DNA: TGTGCCAGCAAACAGCGGGGGGGGCGTGAGGAGACCCAGTACTTC; J: TRBJ2-5; V: TRBV2; size: NA; D: TRBD2
CDR3: CASSPIQATEAFF; DNA: TGCGCCAGCAGCCCTATTCAAGCCACTGAAGCTTTCTTT; J: TRBJ1-1; V: TRBV5-1; size: NA; D: NA
CDR3: CASSYTREPNQPQHF; DNA: TGTGCCAGCAGCTATACGAGGGAACCCAATCAGCCCCAGCATTTT; J: TRBJ1-5; V: TRBV11-1; size: few; D: NA
CDR3: CASSYWDRAYEQYF; DNA: TGTGCCAGCAGTTACTGGGACAGAGCCTACGAGCAGTACTTC; J: TRBJ2-7; V: TRBV28; size: NA; D: TRBD1
CDR3: CASSLAGTHFSNTEAFF; DNA: TGTGCCAGCAGCTTGGCGGGGACACACTTTTCCAACACTGAAGCTTTCTTT; J: TRBJ1-1; V: TRBV5-4; size: NA; D: NA
CDR3: CASNESGDEQYF; DNA: TGTGCCAGCAACGAGTCAGGGGACGAGCAGTACTTC; J: TRBJ2-7; V: TRBV6-1; size: NA; D: NA
CDR3: CASSGGRGETQYF; DNA: TGTGCCAGCAGTGGGGGCCGGGGAGAGACCCAGTACTTC; J: TRBJ2-5; V: TRBV7-2; size: NA; D: NA
CDR3: CASSFNVRSLAFF; DNA: TGTGCCAGCAGCTTTAATGTTCGGTCCCTAGCTTTCTTT; J: TRBJ1-1; V: TRBV11-2; size: NA; D: NA
CDR3: CASSDLRQRGNEQFF; DNA: TGTGCCAGCTCAGACTTGAGACAAAGGGGCAATGAGCAGTTCTTC; J: TRBJ2-1; V: TRBV18; size: NA; D: NA
CDR3: CASSFRGWETQYF; DNA: TGTGCCAGCAGCTTCCGCGGTTGGGAGACCCAGTACTTC; J: TRBJ2-5; V: TRBV7-2; size: once; D: NA
CDR3: CASSSINEKLFF; DNA: TGTGCCAGCAGCTCTATTAATGAAAAACTGTTTTTT; J: TRBJ1-4; V: TRBV7-2; size: once; D: NA
CDR3: CASSLEGAGANVLTF; DNA: TGCGCCAGCAGCTTGGAGGGGGCCGGGGCCAACGTCCTGACTTTC; J: TRBJ2-6; V: TRBV5-1; size: NA; D: TRBD1
CDR3: CASSLATNTEAFF; DNA: TGTGCCAGCAGCTTAGCCACGAACACTGAAGCTTTCTTT; J: TRBJ1-1; V: TRBV7-9; size: few; D: NA
CDR3: CASSQAAENEKLFF; DNA: TGCGCCAGCAGCCAAGCTGCGGAGAATGAAAAACTGTTTTTT; J: TRBJ1-4; V: TRBV4-1; size: few; D: NA
CDR3: CASSLGQVGDPLHF; DNA: TGCGCCAGCAGCTTGGGCCAGGTTGGTGATCCCCTCCACTTT; J: TRBJ1-6; V: TRBV5-1; size: NA; D: NA
CDR3: CASTDYTAYEQYF; DNA: TGTGCCAGTACCGACTATACAGCCTACGAGCAGTACTTC; J: TRBJ2-7; V: TRBV7-2; size: NA; D: NA
CDR3: CASSPFTGGIEKLFF; DNA: TGTGCCAGCAGCCCGTTTACAGGGGGGATTGAAAAACTGTTTTTT; J: TRBJ1-4; V: TRBV28; size: NA; D: TRBD1